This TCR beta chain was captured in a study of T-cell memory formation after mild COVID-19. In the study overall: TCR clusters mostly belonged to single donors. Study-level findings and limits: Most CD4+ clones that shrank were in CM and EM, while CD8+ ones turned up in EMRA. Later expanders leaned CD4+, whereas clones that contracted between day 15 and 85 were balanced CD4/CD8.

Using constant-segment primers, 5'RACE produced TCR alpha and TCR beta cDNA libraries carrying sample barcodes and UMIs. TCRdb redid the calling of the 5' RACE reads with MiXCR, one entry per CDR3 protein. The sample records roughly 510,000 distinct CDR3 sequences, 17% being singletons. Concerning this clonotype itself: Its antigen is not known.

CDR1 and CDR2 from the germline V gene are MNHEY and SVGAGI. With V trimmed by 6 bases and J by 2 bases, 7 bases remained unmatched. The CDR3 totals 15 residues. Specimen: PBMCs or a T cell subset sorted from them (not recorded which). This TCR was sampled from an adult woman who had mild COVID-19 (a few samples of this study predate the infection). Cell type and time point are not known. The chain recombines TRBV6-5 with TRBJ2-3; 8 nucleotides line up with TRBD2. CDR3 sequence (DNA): TGTGCCAGCAGCCCCGTAGCGGGAATCACAGATACGCAGTATTTT. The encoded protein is CASSPVAGITDTQYF.